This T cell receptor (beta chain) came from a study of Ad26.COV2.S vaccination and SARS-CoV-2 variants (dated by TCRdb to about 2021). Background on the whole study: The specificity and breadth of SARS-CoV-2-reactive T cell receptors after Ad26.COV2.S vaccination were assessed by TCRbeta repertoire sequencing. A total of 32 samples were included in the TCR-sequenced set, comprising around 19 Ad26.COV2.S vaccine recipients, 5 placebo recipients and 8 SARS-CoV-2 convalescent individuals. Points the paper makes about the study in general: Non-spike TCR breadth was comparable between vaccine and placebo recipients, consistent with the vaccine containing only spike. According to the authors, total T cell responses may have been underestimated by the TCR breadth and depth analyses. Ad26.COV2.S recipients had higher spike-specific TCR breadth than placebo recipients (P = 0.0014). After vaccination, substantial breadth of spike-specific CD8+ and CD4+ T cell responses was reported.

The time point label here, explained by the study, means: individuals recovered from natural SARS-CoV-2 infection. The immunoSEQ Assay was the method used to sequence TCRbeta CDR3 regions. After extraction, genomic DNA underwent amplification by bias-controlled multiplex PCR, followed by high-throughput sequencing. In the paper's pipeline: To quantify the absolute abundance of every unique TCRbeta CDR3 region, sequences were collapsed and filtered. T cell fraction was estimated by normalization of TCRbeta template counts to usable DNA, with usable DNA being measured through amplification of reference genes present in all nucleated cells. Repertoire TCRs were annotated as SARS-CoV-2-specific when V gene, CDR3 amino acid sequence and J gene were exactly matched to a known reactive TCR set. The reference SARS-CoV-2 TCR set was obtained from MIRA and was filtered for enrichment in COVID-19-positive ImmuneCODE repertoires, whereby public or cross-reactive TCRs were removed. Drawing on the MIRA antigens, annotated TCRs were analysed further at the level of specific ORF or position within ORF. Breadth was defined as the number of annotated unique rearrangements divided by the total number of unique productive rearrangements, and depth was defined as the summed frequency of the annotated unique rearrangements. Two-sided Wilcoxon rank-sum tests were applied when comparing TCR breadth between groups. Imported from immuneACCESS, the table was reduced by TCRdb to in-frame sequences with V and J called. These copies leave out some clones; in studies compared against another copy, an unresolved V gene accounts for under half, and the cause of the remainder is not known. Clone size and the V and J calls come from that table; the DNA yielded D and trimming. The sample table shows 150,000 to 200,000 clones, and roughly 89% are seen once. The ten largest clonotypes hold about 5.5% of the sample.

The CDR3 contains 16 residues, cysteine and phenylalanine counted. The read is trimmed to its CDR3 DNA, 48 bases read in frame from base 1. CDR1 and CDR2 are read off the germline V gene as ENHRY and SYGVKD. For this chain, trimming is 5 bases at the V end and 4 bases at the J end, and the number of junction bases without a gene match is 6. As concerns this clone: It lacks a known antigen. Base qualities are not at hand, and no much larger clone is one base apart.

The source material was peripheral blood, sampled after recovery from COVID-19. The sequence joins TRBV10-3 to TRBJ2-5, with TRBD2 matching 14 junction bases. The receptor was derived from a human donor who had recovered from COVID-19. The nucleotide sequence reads TGTGCCATCAGTCCTCTCGGGACTAGCGGGGGAGAGACCCAGTACTTC. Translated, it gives CAISPLGTSGGETQYF.